These T cell receptor beta chains were read from a single sample in a study of blood T cell repertoires in COVID-19. Sequenced by immunoSEQ multiplex PCR; TCRdb stores in-frame clones only, minus some. The sample includes approximately 300,000 clones, roughly 85% of them seen just once. Sequenced: PBMCs or T cells enriched from blood (not recorded which). Receptors originate from a woman aged 30 to 39 who had been exposed to COVID-19. CDR3s include the opening cysteine and the closing phenylalanine or tryptophan. A D gene is named only where the DNA matches it firmly. Clone sizes are given selectively: once, few, many, or a class where the clone is expanded.

V: TRBV2; J: TRBJ1-1; size: -; D: -; DNA: TGTGCCAGCAGTGAAAACCCAGCGTTTGGGGCTGTGAACACTGAAGCTTTCTTT; CDR3: CASSENPAFGAVNTEAFF
V: TRBV3-1/TRBV3-2; J: TRBJ1-5; size: -; D: -; DNA: TGTGCCAGCAGCCAAAGGGGTAGCAATCAGCCCCAGCATTTT; CDR3: CASSQRGSNQPQHF
V: TRBV28; J: TRBJ2-1; size: -; D: TRBD2; DNA: TGTGCCAGCAGCCCCCCCAACCATAGCGGGACCCACTACAATGAGCAGTTCTTC; CDR3: CASSPPNHSGTHYNEQFF
V: TRBV28; J: TRBJ2-5; size: -; D: TRBD1; DNA: TGTGCCAGCAGTTTCGGGACAGGGGTCGTATTGGCCCAGTACTTC; CDR3: CASSFGTGVVLAQYF
V: TRBV23-1; J: TRBJ2-1; size: -; D: TRBD1; DNA: TGCGCCAGCACCAGGGACAGCCCTTACAATGAGCAGTTCTTC; CDR3: CASTRDSPYNEQFF
V: TRBV5-4; J: TRBJ1-3; size: -; D: TRBD1; DNA: TGTGCCAGCAGCACTCGACAGGGGTTTGTTGGAAACACCATATATTTT; CDR3: CASSTRQGFVGNTIYF
V: TRBV4-1; J: TRBJ2-3; size: -; D: -; DNA: TGCGCCAGCAGCCAAGATCTCGGGGATACGCAGTATTTT; CDR3: CASSQDLGDTQYF
V: TRBV15; J: TRBJ1-5; size: -; D: -; DNA: TGTGCCACCAGCAGAGATCGACAGGTCCCCGTAGCTGGGAATCAGCCCCAGCATTTT; CDR3: CATSRDRQVPVAGNQPQHF
V: TRBV7-2; J: TRBJ1-2; size: -; D: TRBD1; DNA: TGTGCCAGCAGACCCCTATTAGGTAGGGGGCTTGGCTACACCTTC; CDR3: CASRPLLGRGLGYTF
V: TRBV28; J: TRBJ1-6; size: -; D: -; DNA: TGTGCCAGCACTAGTCCTGCGGGTAATTCACCCCTCCACTTT; CDR3: CASTSPAGNSPLHF
V: TRBV3-1/TRBV3-2; J: TRBJ2-7; size: -; D: TRBD2; DNA: TGTGCCAGCAGCCCCGGGACTAGCGGGGTGTCTGAGCAGTACTTC; CDR3: CASSPGTSGVSEQYF
V: TRBV28; J: TRBJ2-5; size: once; D: TRBD1; DNA: TGTGCCAGCAGGGGACAGGCAGAGACCCAGTACTTC; CDR3: CASRGQAETQYF
V: TRBV18; J: TRBJ2-5; size: -; D: -; DNA: TGTGCCAGCTCAGTGGACAGCTCTGGAGAGACCCAGTACTTC; CDR3: CASSVDSSGETQYF
V: TRBV5-1; J: TRBJ1-4; size: -; D: -; DNA: TGCGCCAGCAAGCGGGACCTAGGAAATGAAAAACTGTTTTTT; CDR3: CASKRDLGNEKLFF
V: TRBV7-3; J: TRBJ2-2; size: -; D: TRBD1; DNA: TGTGCCAGCAGCTTAATGGCAGGGGGCAAGGACACCGGGGAGCTGTTTTTT; CDR3: CASSLMAGGKDTGELFF
V: TRBV5-1; J: TRBJ1-1; size: -; D: TRBD1; DNA: TGCGCCAGCAGCCCCTTGGACAGGGACACTGAAGCTTTCTTT; CDR3: CASSPLDRDTEAFF
V: TRBV7-8; J: TRBJ2-7; size: many; D: TRBD2; DNA: TGTGCCAGCAGCTTAGTGGAGTATAGCGGGGTTGCCTACGAGCAGTACTTC; CDR3: CASSLVEYSGVAYEQYF
V: TRBV27; J: TRBJ2-6; size: -; D: TRBD1; DNA: TGTGCCAGCAGTCCCCGCCCGGGACAGGGGGCTTCTGGGGCCAACGTCCTGACTTTC; CDR3: CASSPRPGQGASGANVLTF
V: TRBV6-5; J: TRBJ2-7; size: -; D: TRBD1; DNA: TGTGCCAGCAGTTATGGGACAGGGGTCGAGCAGTACTTC; CDR3: CASSYGTGVEQYF
V: TRBV7-3; J: TRBJ2-3; size: -; D: TRBD2; DNA: TGTGCCAGCAGACTAGCGGGAGGTCAAGATACGCAGTATTTT; CDR3: CASRLAGGQDTQYF
V: TRBV7-6; J: TRBJ2-3; size: -; D: TRBD1; DNA: TGTGCCAGCAGCGGGCGGACAGGGGGTTTGGGACGCACAGATACGCAGTATTTT; CDR3: CASSGRTGGLGRTDTQYF
V: TRBV2; J: TRBJ1-1; size: -; D: -; DNA: TGTGCCAGCAGCCGCCGGGGTAGAAACACTGAAGCTTTCTTT; CDR3: CASSRRGRNTEAFF
V: TRBV5-1; J: TRBJ2-3; size: -; D: -; DNA: TGCGCCAGCAGCTACCGGTCAGGGATCCCAGATACGCAGTATTTT; CDR3: CASSYRSGIPDTQYF
V: TRBV12-3/TRBV12-4; J: TRBJ2-3; size: -; D: -; DNA: TGTGCCAGCAGTTTATCGGGGAGGGATACGCAGTATTTT; CDR3: CASSLSGRDTQYF
V: TRBV24-1; J: TRBJ2-5; size: -; D: TRBD2; DNA: TGTGCCACCAGTGATCAATTAGGCGGGAGGATCCCAGAGACCCAGTACTTC; CDR3: CATSDQLGGRIPETQYF
V: TRBV6-2/TRBV6-3; J: TRBJ2-7; size: once; D: -; DNA: TGTGCCAGCAGTTACCCCGAGAGCGGAGATTGGGAGCAGTACTTC; CDR3: CASSYPESGDWEQYF
V: TRBV2; J: TRBJ2-1; size: -; D: -; DNA: TGTGCCAGCAAATTACAGGGCAATGAGCAGTTCTTC; CDR3: CASKLQGNEQFF
V: TRBV5-5; J: TRBJ1-3; size: -; D: -; DNA: TGTGCCAGCAGCTACAACAGGGCTGCCACCATATATTTT; CDR3: CASSYNRAATIYF
V: TRBV9; J: TRBJ2-2; size: -; D: -; DNA: TGTGCCAGCAGCGGAGGCGGGAAGCTAAACACCGGGGAGCTGTTTTTT; CDR3: CASSGGGKLNTGELFF
V: TRBV4-2; J: TRBJ2-1; size: -; D: -; DNA: TGTGCCAGCAGCGGCGGGGCGGGGACAGTTTACAATGAGCAGTTCTTC; CDR3: CASSGGAGTVYNEQFF
V: TRBV28; J: TRBJ2-3; size: -; D: -; DNA: TGTGCCAGCAGTTTACAACAGACAACTAGCACAGATACGCAGTATTTT; CDR3: CASSLQQTTSTDTQYF
V: TRBV6-5; J: TRBJ2-1; size: -; D: TRBD1; DNA: TGTGCCAGCAGTTTTAGAGGACAGGCGATCAATGAGCAGTTCTTC; CDR3: CASSFRGQAINEQFF
V: TRBV7-6; J: TRBJ2-1; size: -; D: TRBD2; DNA: TGTGCCAGCAGCTTAGCTACCGGGACTAGCGGCTACAATGAGCAGTTCTTC; CDR3: CASSLATGTSGYNEQFF
V: TRBV11-2; J: TRBJ2-7; size: -; D: -; DNA: TGTGCCAGCAGCTTAGCTCCGGAGGCCTACGAGCAGTACTTC; CDR3: CASSLAPEAYEQYF
V: TRBV6-2/TRBV6-3; J: TRBJ2-3; size: -; D: TRBD2; DNA: TGTGCCAGCAGTTACGCGGGGGGAGGTGCAGATACGCAGTATTTT; CDR3: CASSYAGGGADTQYF
V: TRBV7-2; J: TRBJ1-1; size: few; D: -; DNA: TGTGCCAGCAGAGATACAGGGAGTTCCAAAGGTGAAGCTTTCTTT; CDR3: CASRDTGSSKGEAFF
V: TRBV28; J: TRBJ1-1; size: once; D: -; DNA: TGTGCCAGCAGTCCCCCAAGGGGAGGGAACACTGAAGCTTTCTTT; CDR3: CASSPPRGGNTEAFF
V: TRBV24-1; J: TRBJ2-1; size: -; D: TRBD1; DNA: TGTGCCACCAGTGAAACCGGACAGGGGCTCGGGAATGAGCAGTTCTTC; CDR3: CATSETGQGLGNEQFF
V: TRBV28; J: TRBJ1-6; size: -; D: -; DNA: TGTGCCAGCAGTACGGGATTGAGAAATTCACCCCTCCACTTT; CDR3: CASSTGLRNSPLHF
V: TRBV27; J: TRBJ1-5; size: -; D: -; DNA: TGTGCCAGCAGTAAACTCGACAGATCACTCTATAGCAATCAGCCCCAGCATTTT; CDR3: CASSKLDRSLYSNQPQHF
V: TRBV7-2; J: TRBJ2-5; size: -; D: -; DNA: TGTGCCAGCAGCACAGTCCCGACCCAGTACTTC; CDR3: CASSTVPTQYF
V: TRBV18; J: TRBJ2-7; size: -; D: TRBD1; DNA: TGTGCCAGCTCACCACCGGACAGGTCAGGATACGAGCAGTACTTC; CDR3: CASSPPDRSGYEQYF
V: TRBV7-9; J: TRBJ2-3; size: once; D: -; DNA: TGTGCCAGCCTTGGTATGGCGGGAACAGGTTTAGATACGCAGTATTTT; CDR3: CASLGMAGTGLDTQYF
V: TRBV28; J: TRBJ1-1; size: -; D: -; DNA: TGTGCCAGCAGTTTGTTTCTGGCGGGCATGAACACTGAAGCTTTCTTT; CDR3: CASSLFLAGMNTEAFF
V: TRBV5-1; J: TRBJ1-1; size: -; D: TRBD1; DNA: TGCGCCAGCAGCCAAAGACAGGGGATGAACACTGAAGCTTTCTTT; CDR3: CASSQRQGMNTEAFF
V: TRBV5-4; J: TRBJ2-1; size: -; D: TRBD1; DNA: TGTGCCAGCAGCTGGGCCGGGACAGGGTGGAATGAGCAGTTCTTC; CDR3: CASSWAGTGWNEQFF
V: TRBV10-3; J: TRBJ2-3; size: -; D: TRBD2; DNA: TGTGCCATCCTAACTAGCGGGGGCACCAATACGCAGTATTTT; CDR3: CAILTSGGTNTQYF
V: TRBV3-1/TRBV3-2; J: TRBJ1-1; size: -; D: -; DNA: TGTGCCAGCAGCAGGGAGGGGAACACTGAAGCTTTCTTT; CDR3: CASSREGNTEAFF
V: TRBV18; J: TRBJ2-6; size: -; D: TRBD2; DNA: TGTGCCAGCTCACCAAGCGGGGGTGCAGGGGCCAACGTCCTGACTTTC; CDR3: CASSPSGGAGANVLTF
V: TRBV5-1; J: TRBJ2-7; size: -; D: TRBD2; DNA: TGCGCCAGCAGCCCTTCCGGGACTAGATACGAGCAGTACTTC; CDR3: CASSPSGTRYEQYF
V: TRBV5-5; J: TRBJ2-2; size: -; D: -; DNA: TGTGCCAGCAGCCCGCGGGGGCGGGTCGGGCTGTTTTTT; CDR3: CASSPRGRVGLFF
V: TRBV5-1; J: TRBJ1-1; size: -; D: TRBD1; DNA: TGCGCCAGCAGCTTGGGACAGGGGTTTTCAGGATGGAACACTGAAGCTTTCTTT; CDR3: CASSLGQGFSGWNTEAFF
V: TRBV2; J: TRBJ1-5; size: -; D: -; DNA: TGTGCCAGCAGTGAACAGCGGGGCAGGGCTCAGCCCCAGCATTTT; CDR3: CASSEQRGRAQPQHF
V: TRBV4-1; J: TRBJ1-3; size: -; D: -; DNA: TGCGCCAGCAGCCATCATTACAGGGACTCTGGAAACACCATATATTTT; CDR3: CASSHHYRDSGNTIYF
V: TRBV11-2; J: TRBJ2-5; size: once; D: TRBD2; DNA: TGTGCCAGCAGCAGTCTAGCGGGGGGGAGGGAGACCCAGTACTTC; CDR3: CASSSLAGGRETQYF
V: TRBV4-1; J: TRBJ2-2; size: -; D: TRBD2; DNA: TGCGCCAGCAGCCTACGGACTAGCCGGAACACCGGGGAGCTGTTTTTT; CDR3: CASSLRTSRNTGELFF
V: TRBV7-3; J: TRBJ2-6; size: -; D: TRBD2; DNA: TGTGCCAGCAGCTCTGGACTAGCGGGAGCTGGGGCCAACGTCCTGACTTTC; CDR3: CASSSGLAGAGANVLTF
V: TRBV12-3/TRBV12-4; J: TRBJ1-2; size: -; D: TRBD1; DNA: TGTGCCAGCAGTCGGACAGGGGACTATGGCTACACCTTC; CDR3: CASSRTGDYGYTF
V: TRBV7-3; J: TRBJ2-5; size: -; D: TRBD2; DNA: TGTGCCAGCAGCTTAAGGGCGGGGGGTCAAGAGACCCAGTACTTC; CDR3: CASSLRAGGQETQYF